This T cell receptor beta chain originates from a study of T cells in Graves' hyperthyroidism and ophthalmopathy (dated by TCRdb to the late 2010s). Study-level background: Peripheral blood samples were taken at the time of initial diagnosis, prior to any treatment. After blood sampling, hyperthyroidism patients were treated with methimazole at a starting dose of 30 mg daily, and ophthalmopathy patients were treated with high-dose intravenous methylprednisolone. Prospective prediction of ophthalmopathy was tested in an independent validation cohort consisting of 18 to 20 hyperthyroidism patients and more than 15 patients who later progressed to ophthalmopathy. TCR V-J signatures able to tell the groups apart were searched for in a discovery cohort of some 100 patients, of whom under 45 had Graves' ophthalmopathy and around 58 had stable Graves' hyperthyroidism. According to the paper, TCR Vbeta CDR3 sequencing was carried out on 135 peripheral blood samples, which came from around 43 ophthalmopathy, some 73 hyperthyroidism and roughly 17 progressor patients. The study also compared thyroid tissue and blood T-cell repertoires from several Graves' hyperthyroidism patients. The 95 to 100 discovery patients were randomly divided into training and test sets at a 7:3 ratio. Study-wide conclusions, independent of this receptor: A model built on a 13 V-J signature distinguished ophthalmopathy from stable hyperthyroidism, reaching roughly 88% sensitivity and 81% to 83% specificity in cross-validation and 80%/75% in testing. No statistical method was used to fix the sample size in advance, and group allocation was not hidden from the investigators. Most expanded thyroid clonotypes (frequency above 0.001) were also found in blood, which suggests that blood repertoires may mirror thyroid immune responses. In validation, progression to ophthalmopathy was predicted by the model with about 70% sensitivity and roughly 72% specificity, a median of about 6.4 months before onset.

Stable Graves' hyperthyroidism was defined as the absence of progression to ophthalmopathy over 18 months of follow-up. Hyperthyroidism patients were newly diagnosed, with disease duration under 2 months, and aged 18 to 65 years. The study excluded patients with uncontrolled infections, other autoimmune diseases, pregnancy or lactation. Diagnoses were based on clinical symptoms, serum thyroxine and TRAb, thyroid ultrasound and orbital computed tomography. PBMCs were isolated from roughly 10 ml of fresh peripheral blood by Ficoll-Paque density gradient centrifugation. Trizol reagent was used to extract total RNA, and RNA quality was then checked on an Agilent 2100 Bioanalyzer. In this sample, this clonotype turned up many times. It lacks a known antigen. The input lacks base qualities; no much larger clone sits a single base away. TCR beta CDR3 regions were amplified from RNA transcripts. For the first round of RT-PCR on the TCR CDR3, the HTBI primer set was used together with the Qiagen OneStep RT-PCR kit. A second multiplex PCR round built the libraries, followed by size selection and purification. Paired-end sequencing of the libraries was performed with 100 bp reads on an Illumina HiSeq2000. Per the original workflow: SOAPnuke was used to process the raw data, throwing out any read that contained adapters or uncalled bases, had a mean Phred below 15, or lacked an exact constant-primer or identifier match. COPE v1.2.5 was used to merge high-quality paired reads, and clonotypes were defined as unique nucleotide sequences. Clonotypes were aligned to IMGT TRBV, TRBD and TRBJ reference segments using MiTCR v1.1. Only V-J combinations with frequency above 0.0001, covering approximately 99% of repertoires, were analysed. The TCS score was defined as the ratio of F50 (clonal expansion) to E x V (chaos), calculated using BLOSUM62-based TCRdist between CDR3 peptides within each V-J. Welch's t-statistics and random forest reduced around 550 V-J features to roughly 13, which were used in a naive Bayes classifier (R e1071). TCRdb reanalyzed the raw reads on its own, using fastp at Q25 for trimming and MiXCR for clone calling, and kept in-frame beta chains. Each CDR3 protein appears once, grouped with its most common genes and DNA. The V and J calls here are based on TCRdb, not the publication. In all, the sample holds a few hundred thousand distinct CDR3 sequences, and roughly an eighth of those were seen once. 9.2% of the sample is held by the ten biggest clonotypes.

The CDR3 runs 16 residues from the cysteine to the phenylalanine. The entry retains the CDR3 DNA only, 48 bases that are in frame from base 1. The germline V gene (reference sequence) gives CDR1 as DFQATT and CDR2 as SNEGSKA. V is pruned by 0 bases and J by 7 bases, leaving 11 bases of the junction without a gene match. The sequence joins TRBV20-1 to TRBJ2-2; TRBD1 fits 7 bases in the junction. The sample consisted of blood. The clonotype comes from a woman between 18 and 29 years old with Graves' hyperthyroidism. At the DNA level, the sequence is TGCAGTGCTAGAGATCACAGGGGTATCTCGGGCGGGGAGCTGTTTTTT. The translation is CSARDHRGISGGELFF.